This entry is about one TCR beta chain. The data were taken from a study of OX40 agonist ivuxolimab in advanced cancers. This CDR3 spans 15 amino acids. Trimming took off 6 bases at V and 0 bases at J, with 11 bases between the two ends. Germline V gene lookup returns CDR1 MNHEY and CDR2 SVGAGI. With autoimmune disease history or systemic immunosuppression, patients were excluded. Generated by immunoSEQ multiplex PCR, the TCRdb table keeps only in-frame clones and is missing some. This sample yields more than 45,000 clones, of which 70% to 85% are seen a single time; more than 3.5% belongs to the top ten.

The sequencing used CD4+ or CD8+ T cells sorted from blood, collected in a trial of the OX40 agonist ivuxolimab. The V gene is TRBV6-5, the J gene TRBJ2-2, with a tentative D call TRBD1 (5 bases). This clonotype was obtained from an adult with an advanced solid tumor such as melanoma, head and neck, liver or kidney cancer. The CDR3 loop reads CASRDTVTNTGELFF. Written as DNA, the CDR3 is TGTGCCAGCAGGGACACAGTTACGAACACCGGGGAGCTGTTTTTT.